Listed below are T cell receptor beta chains from one sample, sequenced in a study of T cells expressing NK-cell markers. Using the 5' RACE reads, TCRdb records one entry per CDR3 protein without DNA. This sample contains 400,000 to 550,000 distinct CDR3 sequences. The material sequenced was blood T cells: a sorted CD56 or NKG2C T cell subset, CD4+ or CD8+ T cells, or bulk PBMC T cells (not recorded which). Every receptor here comes from a woman aged 18-70 years in good health. CDR3s include the opening cysteine and the closing phenylalanine or tryptophan.

V	J	CDR3
TRBV19	TRBJ1-3	CASSPTDNSGNTIYF
TRBV5-1	TRBJ1-1	CASSHLNTEAFF
TRBV18	TRBJ2-7	CASSPRDFPYEQYF
TRBV29-1	TRBJ2-7	CSVEGPLGKGAYEQYF
TRBV7-2	TRBJ1-1	CASSLEGSTEAFF
TRBV9	TRBJ2-2	CASSADRSKGGELFF
TRBV27	TRBJ2-3	CASATDRLRADTQYF
TRBV7-8	TRBJ1-1	CASSLVFEAFF
TRBV29-1	TRBJ2-3	CSASRLAGGPKMSTDTQYF
TRBV6-4	TRBJ2-4	CATSIRRGKNIQYF
TRBV7-9	TRBJ2-5	CASSARLVSETQYF
TRBV5-6	TRBJ2-7	CASSLPSGAYEQYF
TRBV18	TRBJ2-3	CASSPPNGGAGADTQYF
TRBV10-3	TRBJ2-3	CAISESGRASGMTDTQYF
TRBV4-3	TRBJ2-2	CASSQEGAGRNTGELFF
TRBV11-2	TRBJ2-1	CASSSRGQQFF
TRBV28	TRBJ2-1	CASSLYGGGYNEQFF
TRBV7-3	TRBJ2-7	CASSRLAGGPNEQYF
TRBV4-3	TRBJ2-1	CASSQDSQGSYNEQFF
TRBV29-1	TRBJ2-3	CSVEGGADTQYF
TRBV30	TRBJ2-1	CALTGAAYNEQFF
TRBV12-3/TRBV12-4	TRBJ1-1	CASSSTAQSNEAFF
TRBV4-2	TRBJ2-7	CASSGGGGAYEQYF
TRBV6-5	TRBJ1-1	CASRGTGREAFF
TRBV7-6	TRBJ1-1	CASSLAGGRDEAFF
TRBV7-3	TRBJ2-1	CASSSSGMRPLREDNEQFF
TRBV20-1	TRBJ2-2	CSASPFWTAGELFF
TRBV6-2/TRBV6-3	TRBJ1-1	CASSYGDMNTEAFF
TRBV5-1	TRBJ1-2	CASSLKATLRSYTF
TRBV20-1	TRBJ2-1	CSARPPGPSYNEQFF
TRBV11-2	TRBJ1-2	CASSAHQGPNYGYTF
TRBV27	TRBJ1-5	CASKSGQGAQPQHF
TRBV6-5	TRBJ2-1	CASSQSTSGGPYNEQFF
TRBV27	TRBJ2-7	CASSFGARLTYEQYF
TRBV2	TRBJ1-1	CASSLPTDTEAFF
TRBV5-1	TRBJ2-2	CASSSSGTSLIGELFF
TRBV20-1	TRBJ2-1	CSASVAAGYNEQFF